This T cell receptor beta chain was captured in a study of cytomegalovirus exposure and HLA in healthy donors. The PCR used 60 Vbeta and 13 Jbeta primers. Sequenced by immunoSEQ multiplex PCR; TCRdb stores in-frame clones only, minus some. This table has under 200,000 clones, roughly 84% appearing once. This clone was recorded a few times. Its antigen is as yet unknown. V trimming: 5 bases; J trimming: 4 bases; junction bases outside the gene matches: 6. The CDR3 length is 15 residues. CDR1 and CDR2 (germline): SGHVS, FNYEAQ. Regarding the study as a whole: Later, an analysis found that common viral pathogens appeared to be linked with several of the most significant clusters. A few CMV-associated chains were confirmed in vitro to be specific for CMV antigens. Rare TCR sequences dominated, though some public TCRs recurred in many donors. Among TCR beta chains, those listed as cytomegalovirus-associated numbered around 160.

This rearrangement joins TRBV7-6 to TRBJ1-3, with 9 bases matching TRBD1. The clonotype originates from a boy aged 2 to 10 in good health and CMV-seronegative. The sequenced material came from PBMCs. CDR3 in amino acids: CASSLYRGQGNTIYF. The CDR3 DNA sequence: TGTGCCAGCAGCCTCTACAGGGGGCAAGGAAACACCATATATTTT.